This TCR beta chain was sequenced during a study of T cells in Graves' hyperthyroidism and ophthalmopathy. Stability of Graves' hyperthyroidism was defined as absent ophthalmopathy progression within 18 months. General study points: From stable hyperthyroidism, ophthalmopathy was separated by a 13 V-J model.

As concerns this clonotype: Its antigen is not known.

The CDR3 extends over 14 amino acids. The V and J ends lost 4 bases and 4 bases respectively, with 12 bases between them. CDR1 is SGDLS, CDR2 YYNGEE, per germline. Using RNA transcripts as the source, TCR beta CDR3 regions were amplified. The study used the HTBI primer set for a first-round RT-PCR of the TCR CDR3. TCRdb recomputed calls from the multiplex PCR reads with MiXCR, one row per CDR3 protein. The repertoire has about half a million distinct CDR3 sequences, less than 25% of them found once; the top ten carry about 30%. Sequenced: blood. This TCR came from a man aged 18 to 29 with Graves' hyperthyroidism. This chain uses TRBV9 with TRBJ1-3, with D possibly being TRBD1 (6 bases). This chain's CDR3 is CASSPEGVGNTIYF. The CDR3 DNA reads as TGTGCCAGCAGCCCAGAGGGGGTCGGAAACACCATATATTTT.